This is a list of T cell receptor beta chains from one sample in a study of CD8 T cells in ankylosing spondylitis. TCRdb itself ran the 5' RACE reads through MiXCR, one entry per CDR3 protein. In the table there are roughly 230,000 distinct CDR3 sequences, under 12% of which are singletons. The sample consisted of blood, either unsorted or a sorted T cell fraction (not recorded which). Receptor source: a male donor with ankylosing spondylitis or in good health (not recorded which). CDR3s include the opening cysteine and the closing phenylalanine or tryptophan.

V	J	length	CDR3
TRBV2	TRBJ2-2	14	CASSGGQAIGELFF
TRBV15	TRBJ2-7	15	CATSRESGGRGEQYF
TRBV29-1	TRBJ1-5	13	CSVRSSAYQPQHF
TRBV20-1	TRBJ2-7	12	CSAKPGAGEQYF
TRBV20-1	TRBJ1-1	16	CSARIRLRSDNTEAFF
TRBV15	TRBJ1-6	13	CATSREDGWALHF
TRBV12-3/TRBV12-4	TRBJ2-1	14	CASKLTSGTNEQFF
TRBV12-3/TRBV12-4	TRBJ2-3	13	CASTLSSTDTQYF
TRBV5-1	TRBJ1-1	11	CASRGETEAFF
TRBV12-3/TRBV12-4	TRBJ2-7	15	CASSLVRTSSQEQYF
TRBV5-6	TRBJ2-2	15	CASSFGTANTGELFF
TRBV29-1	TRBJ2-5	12	CSVGGGGETQYF
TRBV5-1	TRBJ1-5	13	CASSLALGQPQHF
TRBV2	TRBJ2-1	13	CAGGTSGGPEQFF
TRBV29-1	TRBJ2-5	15	CSANIRQGYQETQYF
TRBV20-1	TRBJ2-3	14	CSASGSGGTDTQYF
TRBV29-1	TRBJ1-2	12	CSALQGAYGYTF
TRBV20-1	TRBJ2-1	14	CSASASGRSDEQFF
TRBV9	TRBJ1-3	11	CASSVSDTIYF
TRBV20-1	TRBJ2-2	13	CSATLAGTGELFF
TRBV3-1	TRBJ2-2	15	CASRLGTVNTGELFF
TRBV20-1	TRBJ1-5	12	CSAWQGNQPQHF
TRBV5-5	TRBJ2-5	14	CASSFLVQEETQYF
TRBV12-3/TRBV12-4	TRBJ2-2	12	CASTPDTGELFF
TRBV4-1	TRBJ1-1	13	CASSLSRGSEAFF
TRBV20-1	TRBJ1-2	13	CSTYNRVNYGYTF
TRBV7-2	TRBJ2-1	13	CASSSIRWNEQFF
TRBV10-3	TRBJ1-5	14	CAISGGTGSQPQHF
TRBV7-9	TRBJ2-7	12	CASQTGENEQYF
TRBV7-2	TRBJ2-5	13	CASSRGMQETQYF
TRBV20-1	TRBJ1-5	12	CSATPGNQPQHF
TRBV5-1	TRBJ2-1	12	CASSLNKGEQFF
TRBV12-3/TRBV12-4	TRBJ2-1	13	CASSLTREGEQFF
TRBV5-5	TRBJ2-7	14	CASSLDRDSYEQYF
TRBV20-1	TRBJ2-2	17	CSARDDFSGSNTGELFF
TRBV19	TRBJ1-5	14	CASKGSLSNQPQHF
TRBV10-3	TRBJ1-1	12	CAIRQANTEAFF
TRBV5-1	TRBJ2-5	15	CASSSDRGVRETQYF
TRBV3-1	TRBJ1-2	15	CASTKGTGVGYGYTF
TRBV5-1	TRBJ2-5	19	CASSLEGLAGGNLQETQYF
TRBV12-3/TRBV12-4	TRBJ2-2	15	CASSVMTVNTGELFF
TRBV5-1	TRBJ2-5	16	CASSEKTPRGQETQYF
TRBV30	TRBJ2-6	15	CAWDPLGSGANVLTF
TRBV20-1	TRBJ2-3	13	CSARGYGSDTQYF
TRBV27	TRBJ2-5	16	CASSSGLAGGKETQYF
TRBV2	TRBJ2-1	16	CASSDLFTSGSIRKFF
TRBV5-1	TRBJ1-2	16	CASSLTGQGANYGYTF
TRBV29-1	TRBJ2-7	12	CSVLDGTYEQYF
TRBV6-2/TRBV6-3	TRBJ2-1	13	CASSYRYYNEQFF
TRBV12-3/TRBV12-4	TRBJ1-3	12	CASSLVGNTIYF
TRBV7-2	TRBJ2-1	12	CASGDGSNEQFF
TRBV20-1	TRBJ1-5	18	CSARDKDRPGYSNQPQHF